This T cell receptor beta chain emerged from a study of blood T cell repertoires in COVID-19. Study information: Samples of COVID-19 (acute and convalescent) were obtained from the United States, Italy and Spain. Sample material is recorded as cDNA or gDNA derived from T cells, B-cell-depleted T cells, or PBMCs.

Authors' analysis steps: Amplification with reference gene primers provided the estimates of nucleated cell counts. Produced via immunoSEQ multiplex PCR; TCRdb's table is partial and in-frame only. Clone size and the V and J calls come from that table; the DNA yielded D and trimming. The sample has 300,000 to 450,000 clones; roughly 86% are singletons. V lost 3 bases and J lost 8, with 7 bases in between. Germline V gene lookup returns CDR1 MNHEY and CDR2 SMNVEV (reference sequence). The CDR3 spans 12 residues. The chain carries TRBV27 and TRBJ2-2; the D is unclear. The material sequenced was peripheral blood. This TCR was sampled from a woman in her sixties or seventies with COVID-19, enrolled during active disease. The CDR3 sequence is CASSFPRGELFF. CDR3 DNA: TGTGCCAGCAGTTTCCCCCGGGGGGAGCTGTTTTTT.